This is a list of T cell receptor beta chains from one sample in a study of blood T cells in healthy people across ages. TCRdb reprocessed the 5' RACE reads via MiXCR and lists one record per CDR3 protein. This table has fewer than 800,000 distinct CDR3 sequences, approximately 50% appearing once. Sequenced input: blood. The receptor set was obtained from a woman aged 55-69 years in good health. Both conserved end residues are part of each CDR3. Fields, in order: D gene, clone size, V gene, J gene, CDR3 length, CDR3 protein, CDR3 DNA. D genes are given only for firm matches. For some rows the clone size is stated as once, few or many, or as a class when expanded; others skip it.

d_call: TRBD2; clone_size: few; v_call: TRBV10-3; j_call: TRBJ2-5; cdr3_length: 14; cdr3_aa: CAISGGGPQETQYF; cdr3_nt: TGTGCCATCAGTGGGGGAGGGCCCCAAGAGACCCAGTACTTC
d_call: .; clone_size: .; v_call: TRBV20-1; j_call: TRBJ2-5; cdr3_length: 13; cdr3_aa: CSAERTHLETQYF; cdr3_nt: TGCAGTGCGGAAAGGACACACTTGGAGACCCAGTACTTC
d_call: TRBD2; clone_size: .; v_call: TRBV6-1; j_call: TRBJ2-7; cdr3_length: 17; cdr3_aa: CASSLLLAGGGSYEQYF; cdr3_nt: TGTGCCAGCAGCCTTTTACTAGCGGGAGGTGGCTCCTACGAGCAGTACTTC
d_call: .; clone_size: few; v_call: TRBV14; j_call: TRBJ1-4; cdr3_length: 13; cdr3_aa: CASSRGVLGKLFF; cdr3_nt: TGTGCCAGCAGCCGGGGGGTCCTTGGGAAACTGTTTTTT
d_call: TRBD2; clone_size: few; v_call: TRBV4-2; j_call: TRBJ2-7; cdr3_length: 15; cdr3_aa: CASSQASGTNYEQYF; cdr3_nt: TGTGCCAGCAGCCAAGCATCCGGGACTAACTACGAGCAGTACTTC
d_call: TRBD2; clone_size: .; v_call: TRBV3-1; j_call: TRBJ2-3; cdr3_length: 18; cdr3_aa: CASSQDWASGSSTDTQYF; cdr3_nt: TGTGCCAGCAGCCAAGATTGGGCTAGCGGGAGCAGCACAGATACGCAGTATTTT
d_call: .; clone_size: .; v_call: TRBV20-1; j_call: TRBJ1-1; cdr3_length: 12; cdr3_aa: CSAPDGNTEAFF; cdr3_nt: TGCAGTGCGCCTGACGGGAACACTGAAGCTTTCTTT
d_call: .; clone_size: .; v_call: TRBV4-3; j_call: TRBJ2-1; cdr3_length: 15; cdr3_aa: CASSQLARVNFEQFF; cdr3_nt: TGCGCCAGCAGCCAGTTGGCGCGGGTAAATTTTGAGCAGTTCTTC
d_call: .; clone_size: once; v_call: TRBV28; j_call: TRBJ1-6; cdr3_length: 16; cdr3_aa: CASSLEGRSYNSPLHF; cdr3_nt: TGTGCCAGCAGTTTAGAGGGGAGGTCCTATAATTCACCCCTCCACTTT
d_call: .; clone_size: .; v_call: TRBV20-1; j_call: TRBJ2-1; cdr3_length: 14; cdr3_aa: CSAYKWGQVNEQFF; cdr3_nt: TGCAGTGCTTACAAATGGGGCCAAGTTAATGAGCAGTTCTTC
d_call: .; clone_size: few; v_call: TRBV3-1; j_call: TRBJ1-5; cdr3_length: 14; cdr3_aa: CASSHNRGNQPQHF; cdr3_nt: TGTGCCAGCAGCCACAACAGGGGCAATCAGCCCCAGCATTTT
d_call: .; clone_size: .; v_call: TRBV7-2; j_call: TRBJ2-5; cdr3_length: 16; cdr3_aa: CASSEFRGNTGETQYF; cdr3_nt: TGTGCCAGCAGCGAATTTAGGGGGAATACGGGGGAGACCCAGTACTTC
d_call: TRBD1; clone_size: .; v_call: TRBV28; j_call: TRBJ2-2; cdr3_length: 14; cdr3_aa: CASGQGYNDGELFF; cdr3_nt: TGTGCCTCAGGACAGGGTTATAACGACGGGGAGCTGTTTTTT
d_call: .; clone_size: .; v_call: TRBV2; j_call: TRBJ1-2; cdr3_length: 16; cdr3_aa: CASSVGQGRIDYGYTF; cdr3_nt: TGTGCCAGCAGTGTGGGTCAGGGGCGGATAGACTATGGCTACACCTTC
d_call: .; clone_size: .; v_call: TRBV7-8; j_call: TRBJ2-1; cdr3_length: 13; cdr3_aa: CASSLTLGDEQFF; cdr3_nt: TGTGCCAGCAGCCTTACGCTAGGCGATGAGCAGTTCTTC
d_call: TRBD2; clone_size: once; v_call: TRBV20-1; j_call: TRBJ2-7; cdr3_length: 15; cdr3_aa: CSARAPGLTSDEQYF; cdr3_nt: TGCAGTGCTAGGGCCCCGGGGCTCACTAGCGACGAGCAGTACTTC
d_call: .; clone_size: .; v_call: TRBV20-1; j_call: TRBJ2-3; cdr3_length: 15; cdr3_aa: CSAPSGTYSPDTQYF; cdr3_nt: TGCAGTGCCCCGTCCGGGACTTATTCTCCAGATACGCAGTATTTT
d_call: TRBD2; clone_size: .; v_call: TRBV20-1; j_call: TRBJ2-1; cdr3_length: 16; cdr3_aa: CSARPRTSGSVDEQFF; cdr3_nt: TGCAGTGCTAGACCCCGGACTAGCGGGAGTGTGGATGAGCAGTTCTTC